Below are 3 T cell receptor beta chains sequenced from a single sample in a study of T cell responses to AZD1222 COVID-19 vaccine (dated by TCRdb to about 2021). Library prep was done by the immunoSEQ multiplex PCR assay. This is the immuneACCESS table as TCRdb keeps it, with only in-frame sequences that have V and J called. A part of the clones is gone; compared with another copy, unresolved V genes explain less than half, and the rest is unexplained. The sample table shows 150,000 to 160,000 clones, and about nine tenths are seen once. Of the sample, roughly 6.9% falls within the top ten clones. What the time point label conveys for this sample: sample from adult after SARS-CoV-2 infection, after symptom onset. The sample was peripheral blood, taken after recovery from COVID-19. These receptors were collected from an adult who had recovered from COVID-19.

CDR3: CSVGQVENSPLHF. The CDR3 DNA sequence: TGCAGCGTTGGGCAGGTCGAGAATTCACCCCTCCACTTT. This chain connects TRBV29-1 to TRBJ1-6; no firm D call. Trimming shortened V by 4 bases and J by 7 bases, and 11 bases separated the two germline ends. The CDR3 runs 13 residues. The germline CDR1 and CDR2 sequences are SQVTM and ANQGSEA.

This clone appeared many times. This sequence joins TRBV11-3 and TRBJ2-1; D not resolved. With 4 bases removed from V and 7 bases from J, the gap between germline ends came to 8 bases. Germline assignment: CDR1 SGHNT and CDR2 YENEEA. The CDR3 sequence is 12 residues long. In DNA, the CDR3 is TGTGCCAGCAGCTCGTGGGCAAATGAGCAGTTCTTC. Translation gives CASSSWANEQFF.

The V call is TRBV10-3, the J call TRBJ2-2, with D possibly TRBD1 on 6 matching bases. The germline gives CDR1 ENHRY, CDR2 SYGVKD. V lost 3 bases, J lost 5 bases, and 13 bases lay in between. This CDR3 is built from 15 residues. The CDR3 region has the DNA TGTGCCATCAGTGATCCAGGGGCGCGGACCGGGGAGCTGTTTTTT. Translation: CAISDPGARTGELFF.